The 16 T cell receptor beta chains below all came from one sample that was sequenced in a study of spatial heterogeneity in lung cancer. Time point defined: sample taken at primary tumor resection. From tumor, nontumor lung or frozen PBMC, whole RNA was taken unsorted for sequencing. MiXCR, applied by TCRdb to the 5' RACE reads, yields one record per CDR3 protein. The table lists about 95,000 distinct CDR3 sequences, around 8.6% of them singletons, with less than 9% in the top ten. Sequenced material: PBMCs, taken at surgery. The origin of the receptors is a male donor with early-stage non-small cell lung cancer.

In this sample, this clonotype turned up many times. This chain links TRBV4-1 with TRBJ2-3; a weak D match, TRBD2 (5 bases). V lost 1 base to trimming and J lost 6 bases, with 11 bases between them. This CDR3 contains 14 residues. Germline V lookup: CDR1 MGHRA, CDR2 YSYEKL. CDR3 nucleotide sequence: TGCGCCAGCAGCCAAGCGAGGGAGTTGGATACGCAGTATTTT. Translation gives CASSQARELDTQYF.

There are many counts of this clonotype. The chain combines TRBV3-1 with TRBJ2-3; the match to TRBD2 covers 11 bases. The trim removed 4 bases at V and 5 bases at J, leaving 8 bases unmatched. Germline CDR1 and CDR2: LGHDT and YNNKEL (reference sequence). The CDR3 is 16 amino acids. CDR3 in DNA: TGTGCCAGCAGCCGGACTAGCGGGTTCTCCGGAGATACGCAGTATTTT. Translation: CASSRTSGFSGDTQYF.

This clonotype was counted ten times or more. This sequence joins TRBV10-3 and TRBJ2-3, with D possibly being TRBD2 (6 bases). The CDR3 extends over 12 amino acids. Trimming shortened V by 3 bases and J by 5 bases, and 6 bases separated the two germline ends. Per the germline V gene, CDR1 is ENHRY and CDR2 is SYGVKD. Here the CDR3 reads CAISDGGDTQYF. DNA of the CDR3: TGTGCCATCAGTGACGGGGGAGATACGCAGTATTTT.

The chain employs TRBV27 and TRBJ2-2; D is perhaps TRBD1 (5 bases). V was pared by 2 bases and J by 1 base, with 11 bases between. The length of the CDR3 is 16 residues. Germline lookup yields CDR1 MNHEY and CDR2 SMNVEV (reference sequence). The CDR3 nucleotides read TGTGCCAGCAGTTTACGCTGGGGCTTGAACACCGGGGAGCTGTTTTTT. As protein: CASSLRWGLNTGELFF.

The gene calls are TRBV24-1 and TRBJ2-5; 13 nucleotides line up with TRBD2. Trimming took 5 bases from V and 7 from J; bases not matched to a gene: 0. CDR1 and CDR2 from the germline V gene are KGHDR and SFDVKD. The CDR3 loop spans 13 amino acids. In nucleotides, the CDR3 is TGTGCCACCAGTGGACTAGCGGGAGGGACCCAGTACTTC. Its protein product is CATSGLAGGTQYF.

This clonotype has a count of ten or more. The V gene is TRBV9, the J gene TRBJ2-7, with 8 bases fitting TRBD1. This CDR3 has 14 amino acids. Germline CDR1 and CDR2: SGDLS and YYNGEE. Trimming at V came to 4 bases and at J to 6 bases, leaving 9 bases not matched to a gene. CDR3 sequence: CASSLTGEVGEQYF. CDR3 DNA: TGTGCCAGCAGCCTGACAGGGGAGGTCGGCGAGCAGTACTTC.

The sample holds many counts of this clonotype. This sequence joins TRBV5-4 and TRBJ2-7, with 8 bases aligning to TRBD2. The CDR3 runs 12 residues. V trimming: 4 bases; J trimming: 7 bases; junction bases outside the gene matches: 4. Germline assignment: CDR1 SGHNT and CDR2 YYREEE (reference sequence). In DNA form, the CDR3 reads TGTGCCAGCAGCCCAACTAGCGGTGAGCAGTACTTC. Translating it yields CASSPTSGEQYF.

This clonotype has a count of ten or more. The genes are TRBV7-2 and TRBJ2-3, with TRBD1 identical over 10 bases. V shed 4 bases, J shed 3 bases, and the junction held 7 bases outside the gene matches. This CDR3 region has 16 residues. Germline V gene data show CDR1 as SGHTA and CDR2 as FQGNSA. DNA for the CDR3: TGTGCCAGCAGCTCGCGCGGGACAGGGGAAACAGATACGCAGTATTTT. This translates into CASSSRGTGETDTQYF.

This clonotype came up a few times. This chain links TRBV5-1 with TRBJ2-7; 13 bases are shared with TRBD2. Per germline, CDR1 SGHRS and CDR2 YFSETQ. CDR3 size: 15 residues. V trimming: 4 bases; J trimming: 5 bases; junction bases outside the gene matches: 6. DNA for the CDR3: TGCGCCAGCAGCACCAGCGGGACTAGCGGGGACGAGCAGTACTTC. This codes for CASSTSGTSGDEQYF.

This clonotype has ten or more counts. The chain has TRBV19 and TRBJ1-2; 7 nucleotides agree with TRBD1. V trimming: 5 bases; J trimming: 0 bases; junction bases outside the gene matches: 6. CDR3 length: 15 residues. Germline CDR1 LNHDA, CDR2 SQIVND (reference sequence). CDR3 in amino acids: CASSPRTGSNYGYTF. The CDR3 bases are TGTGCCAGTAGTCCCCGGACAGGCTCTAACTATGGCTACACCTTC.

The chain couples TRBV18 to TRBJ2-3; no clear D gene. The V end was cut by 2 bases, the J end by 0 bases, with 6 bases between. This CDR3 region has 14 residues. Germline assignment: CDR1 KGHSH and CDR2 LQKENI. The CDR3 DNA reads TGTGCCAGCTCACCAGGGTCGAGCACAGATACGCAGTATTTT. Translated, it gives CASSPGSSTDTQYF.

J is TRBJ2-1 and V is TRBV2, with TRBD1 as a possible D gene (6 bases). CDR1 and CDR2 (germline): SNHLY, FYNNEI. The CDR3 covers 18 residues. V was cut by 0 bases and J by 1 base, with 16 bases left in between. The CDR3 DNA is TGTGCCAGCAGTGAAGCGCCACCAGGGGCTTCATCCTACAATGAGCAGTTCTTC. Amino acid sequence: CASSEAPPGASSYNEQFF.

This sequence joins TRBV7-9 and TRBJ2-5, with D possibly TRBD2 on 6 matching bases. The CDR3 extends over 13 amino acids. Germline V gene data show CDR1 as SEHNR and CDR2 as FQNEAQ (reference sequence). V lost 2 bases and J lost 5, with 9 bases in between. The CDR3 sequence is CASSLRGTETQYF. In nucleotides, the CDR3 is TGTGCCAGCAGCTTACGGGGGACGGAGACCCAGTACTTC. Complete variable domain (other parts from reference TRBV7-9 and TRBJ2-5): DTGVSQNPRHKITKRGQNVTFRCDPISEHNRLYWYRQTLGQGPEFLTYFQNEAQLEKSRLLSDRFSAERPKGSFSTLEIQRTEQGDSAMYLCASSLRGTETQYFGPGTRLLVL.

The chain has TRBV24-1 and TRBJ2-1, with TRBD2 matching 7 bases. Trimming at V came to 0 bases and at J to 3 bases, leaving 7 bases not matched to a gene. The germline V gene encodes CDR1 KGHDR and CDR2 SFDVKD. The CDR3 length is 17 residues. The CDR3 loop is CATSDLRGRLNYNEQFF. CDR3 coding DNA: TGTGCCACCAGTGATTTGCGCGGGAGACTAAACTACAATGAGCAGTTCTTC.

The chain is built from TRBV30 and TRBJ1-6; 7 bases agree with TRBD1. V was clipped by 0 bases and J by 9 bases; unmatched bases: 8. Germline CDR1 reads GTSNPN; CDR2 reads SVGIG (reference sequence). This CDR3 comprises 15 residues. Written as DNA, the CDR3 is TGTGCCTGGAGTGTATGGGACAGAGGTACTTCACCCCTCCACTTT. This encodes CAWSVWDRGTSPLHF.

J is TRBJ1-4 and V is TRBV5-4; possible D gene TRBD1, 5 bases. Trimming shortened V by 3 bases and J by 6 bases, and 15 bases separated the two germline ends. Germline CDR1 is SGHNT and CDR2 is YYREEE (reference sequence). The CDR3 contains 15 residues. This chain's CDR3 is CASSSGTEGYEKLFF. CDR3 bases: TGTGCCAGCAGCTCCGGGACCGAGGGGTATGAAAAACTGTTTTTT.